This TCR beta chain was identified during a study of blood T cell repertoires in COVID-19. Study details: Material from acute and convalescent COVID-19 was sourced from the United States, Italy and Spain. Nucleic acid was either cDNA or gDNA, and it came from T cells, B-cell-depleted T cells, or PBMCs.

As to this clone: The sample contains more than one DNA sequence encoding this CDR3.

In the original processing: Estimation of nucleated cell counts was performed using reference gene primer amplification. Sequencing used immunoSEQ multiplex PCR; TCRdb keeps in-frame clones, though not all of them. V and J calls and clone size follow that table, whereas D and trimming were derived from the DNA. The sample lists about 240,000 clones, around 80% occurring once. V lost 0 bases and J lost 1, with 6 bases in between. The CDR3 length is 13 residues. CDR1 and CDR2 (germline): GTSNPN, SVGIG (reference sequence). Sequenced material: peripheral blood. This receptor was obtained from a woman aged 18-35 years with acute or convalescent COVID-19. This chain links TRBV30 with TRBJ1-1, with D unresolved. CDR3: CAWSVGGNTEAFF. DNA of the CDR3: TGTGCCTGGAGTGTGGGAGGGAACACTGAAGCTTTCTTT.